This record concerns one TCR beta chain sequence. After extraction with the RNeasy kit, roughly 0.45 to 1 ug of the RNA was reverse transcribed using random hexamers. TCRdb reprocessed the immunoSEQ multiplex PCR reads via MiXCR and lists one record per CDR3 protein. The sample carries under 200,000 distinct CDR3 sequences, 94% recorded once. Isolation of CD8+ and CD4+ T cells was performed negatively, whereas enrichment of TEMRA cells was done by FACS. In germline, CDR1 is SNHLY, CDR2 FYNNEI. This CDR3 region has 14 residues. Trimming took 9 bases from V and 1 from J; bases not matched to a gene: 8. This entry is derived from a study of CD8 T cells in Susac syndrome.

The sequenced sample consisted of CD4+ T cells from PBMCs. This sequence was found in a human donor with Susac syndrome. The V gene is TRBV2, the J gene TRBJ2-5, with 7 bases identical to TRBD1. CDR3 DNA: TGTGCCAGTGCGTATGACAGGGTCCAAGAGACCCAGTACTTC. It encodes CASAYDRVQETQYF.